This T cell receptor beta chain was identified in a study of identical twins. Study results and caveats: Out-of-frame TCR alpha sharing observed in monozygotic twins exceeded model estimates.

Turning to this clonotype: Its matching antigen is unknown.

Each CDR3 protein is one row after TCRdb ran MiXCR on the 5' RACE reads. The sample has roughly 770,000 distinct CDR3 sequences; around a sixth are singletons. CDR1 and CDR2 from the germline V gene are DFQATT and SNEGSKA (reference sequence). With V trimmed by 3 bases and J by 7 bases, 3 bases remained unmatched. The CDR3 length is 12 residues. The sample also formed part of further work on T cells expressing NK-cell markers. That paper notes: Expanded clones of NKG2C+ T cells had an unclear HCMV specificity.

The chain carries TRBV20-1 and TRBJ2-1, with 7 nucleotides matching TRBD2. The clonotype originates from a woman between 18 and 29 years old in good health. The sample taken for sequencing was PBMCs. CDR3 bases: TGCAGTGCTAGCGAAGCGGGGAATGAGCAGTTCTTC. Its protein is CSASEAGNEQFF.